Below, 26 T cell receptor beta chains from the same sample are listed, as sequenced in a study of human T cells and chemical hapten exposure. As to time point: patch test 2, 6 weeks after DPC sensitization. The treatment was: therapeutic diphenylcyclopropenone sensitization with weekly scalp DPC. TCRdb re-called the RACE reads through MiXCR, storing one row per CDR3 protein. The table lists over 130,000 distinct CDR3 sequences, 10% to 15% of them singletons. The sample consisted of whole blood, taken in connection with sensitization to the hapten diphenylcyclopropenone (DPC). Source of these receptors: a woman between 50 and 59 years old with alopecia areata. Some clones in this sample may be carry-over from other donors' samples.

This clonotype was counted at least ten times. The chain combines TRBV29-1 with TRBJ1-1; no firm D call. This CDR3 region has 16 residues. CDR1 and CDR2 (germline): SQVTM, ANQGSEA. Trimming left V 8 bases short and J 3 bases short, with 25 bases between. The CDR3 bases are TGCAGCACTAAGGGCCCTGGGAGTGCGGGGTACACTGAAGCTTTCTTT. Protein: CSTKGPGSAGYTEAFF.

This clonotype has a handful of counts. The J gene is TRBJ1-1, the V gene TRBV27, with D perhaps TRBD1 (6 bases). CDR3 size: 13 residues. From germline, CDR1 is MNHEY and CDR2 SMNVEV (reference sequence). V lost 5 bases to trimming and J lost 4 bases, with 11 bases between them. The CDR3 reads CASSRRGATEAFF. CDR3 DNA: TGTGCCAGCAGTAGAAGGGGGGCCACTGAAGCTTTCTTT.

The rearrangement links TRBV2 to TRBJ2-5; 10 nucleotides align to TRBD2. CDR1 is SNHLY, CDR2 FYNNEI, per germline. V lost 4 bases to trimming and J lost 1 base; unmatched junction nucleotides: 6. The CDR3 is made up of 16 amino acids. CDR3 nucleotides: TGTGCCAGCAGTGTCAGACTAGCGGGTCTCCAAGAGACCCAGTACTTC. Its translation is CASSVRLAGLQETQYF. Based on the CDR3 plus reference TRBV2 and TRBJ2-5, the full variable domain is EPEVTQTPSHQVTQMGQEVILRCVPISNHLYFYWYRQILGQKVEFLVSFYNNEISEKSEIFDDQFSVERPDGSNFTLKIRSTKLEDSAMYFCASSVRLAGLQETQYFGPGTRLLVL.

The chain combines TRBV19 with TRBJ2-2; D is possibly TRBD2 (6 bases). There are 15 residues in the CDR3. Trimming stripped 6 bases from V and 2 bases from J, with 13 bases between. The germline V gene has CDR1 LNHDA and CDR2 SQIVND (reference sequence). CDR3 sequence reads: CASRPAAGNTGELFF. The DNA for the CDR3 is TGTGCCAGTAGACCGGCGGCGGGAAACACCGGGGAGCTGTTTTTT. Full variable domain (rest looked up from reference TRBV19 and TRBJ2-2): DGGITQSPKYLFRKEGQNVTLSCEQNLNHDAMYWYRQDPGQGLRLIYYSQIVNDFQKGDIAEGYSVSREKKESFPLTVTSAQKNPTAFYLCASRPAAGNTGELFFGEGSRLTVL.

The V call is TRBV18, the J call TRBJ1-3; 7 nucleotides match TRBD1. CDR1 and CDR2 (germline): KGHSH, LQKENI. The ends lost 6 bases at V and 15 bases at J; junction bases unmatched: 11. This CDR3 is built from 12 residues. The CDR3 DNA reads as TGTGCCAGCTCGGACGGGGACAGTATTACATATTTT. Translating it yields CASSDGDSITYF.

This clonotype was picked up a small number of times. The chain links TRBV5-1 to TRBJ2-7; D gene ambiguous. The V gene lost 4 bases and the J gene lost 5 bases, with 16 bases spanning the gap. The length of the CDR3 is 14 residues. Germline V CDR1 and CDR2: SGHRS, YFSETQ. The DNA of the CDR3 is TGCGCCAGCAGCCTTGGTTCCGGTGTGAACGAGCAGTACTTC. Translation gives CASSLGSGVNEQYF.

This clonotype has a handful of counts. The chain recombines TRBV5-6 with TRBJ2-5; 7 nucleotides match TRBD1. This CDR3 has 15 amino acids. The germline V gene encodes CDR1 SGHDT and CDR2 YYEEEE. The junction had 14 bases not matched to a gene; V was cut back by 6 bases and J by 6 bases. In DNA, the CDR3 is TGTGCCAGCACCTACAGACAGGGAAGGGGAAAGACCCAGTACTTC. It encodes CASTYRQGRGKTQYF.

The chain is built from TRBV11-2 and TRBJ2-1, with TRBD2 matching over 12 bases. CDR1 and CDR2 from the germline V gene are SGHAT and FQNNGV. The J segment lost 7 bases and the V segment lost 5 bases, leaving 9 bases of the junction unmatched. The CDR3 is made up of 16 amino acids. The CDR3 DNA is TGTGCCAGCAGCAAGACGACTAGCGGGAGTAGTAATGAGCAGTTCTTC. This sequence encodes CASSKTTSGSSNEQFF.

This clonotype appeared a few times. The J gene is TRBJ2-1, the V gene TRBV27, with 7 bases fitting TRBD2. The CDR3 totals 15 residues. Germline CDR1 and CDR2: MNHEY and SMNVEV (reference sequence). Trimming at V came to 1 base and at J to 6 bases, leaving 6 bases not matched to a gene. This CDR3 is CASSLYGRTGNEQFF. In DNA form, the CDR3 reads TGTGCCAGCAGTTTATACGGGAGGACGGGCAATGAGCAGTTCTTC.

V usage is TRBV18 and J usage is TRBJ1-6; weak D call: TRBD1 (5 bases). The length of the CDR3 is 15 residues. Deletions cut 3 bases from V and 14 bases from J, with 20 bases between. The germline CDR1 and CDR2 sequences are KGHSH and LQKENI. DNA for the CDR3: TGTGCCAGCTCACCGACGACTCACGGCCCAGGGACCCTCCACTTT. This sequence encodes CASSPTTHGPGTLHF. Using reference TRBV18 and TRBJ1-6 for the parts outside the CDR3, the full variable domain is NAGVMQNPRHLVRRRGQEARLRCSPMKGHSHVYWYRQLPEEGLKFMVYLQKENIIDESGMPKERFSAEFPKEGPSILRIQQVVRGDSAAYFCASSPTTHGPGTLHFGNGTRLTVT.

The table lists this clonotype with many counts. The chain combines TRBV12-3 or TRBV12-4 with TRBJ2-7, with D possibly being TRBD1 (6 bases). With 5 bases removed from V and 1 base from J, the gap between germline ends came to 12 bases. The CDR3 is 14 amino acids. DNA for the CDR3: TGTGCCAGCAGTCAACAGGGATCATCCTACGAGCAGTACTTC. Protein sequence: CASSQQGSSYEQYF.

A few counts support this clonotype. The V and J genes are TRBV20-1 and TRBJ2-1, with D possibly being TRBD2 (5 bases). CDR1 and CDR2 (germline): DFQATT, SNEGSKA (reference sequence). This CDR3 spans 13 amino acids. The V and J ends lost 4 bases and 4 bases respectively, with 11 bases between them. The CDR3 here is CSANLRDYNEQFF. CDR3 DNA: TGCAGTGCTAATCTGAGGGATTACAATGAGCAGTTCTTC.

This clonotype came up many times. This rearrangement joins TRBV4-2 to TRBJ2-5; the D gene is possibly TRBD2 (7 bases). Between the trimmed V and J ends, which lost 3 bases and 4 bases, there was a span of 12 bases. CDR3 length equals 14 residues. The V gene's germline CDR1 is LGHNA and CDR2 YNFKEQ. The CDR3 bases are TGTGCCAGCAGCCAGGGGGGGCCCGGAGAGACCCAGTACTTC. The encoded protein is CASSQGGPGETQYF.

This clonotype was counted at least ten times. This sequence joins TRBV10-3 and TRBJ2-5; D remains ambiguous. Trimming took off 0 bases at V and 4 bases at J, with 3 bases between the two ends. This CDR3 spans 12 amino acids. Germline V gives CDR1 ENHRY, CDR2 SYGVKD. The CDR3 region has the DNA TGTGCCATCAGTGAGTCAACAGAGACCCAGTACTTC. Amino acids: CAISESTETQYF.

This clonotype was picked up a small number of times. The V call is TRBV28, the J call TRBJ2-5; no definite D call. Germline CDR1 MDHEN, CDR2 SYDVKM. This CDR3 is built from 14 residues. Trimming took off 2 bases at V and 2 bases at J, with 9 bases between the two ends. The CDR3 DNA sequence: TGTGCCAGCAGTTTAAGTGGTACTCAAGAGACCCAGTACTTC. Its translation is CASSLSGTQETQYF.

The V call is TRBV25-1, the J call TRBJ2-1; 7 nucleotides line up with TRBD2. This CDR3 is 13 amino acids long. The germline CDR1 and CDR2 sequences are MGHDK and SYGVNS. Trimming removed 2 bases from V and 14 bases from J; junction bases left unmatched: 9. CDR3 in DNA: TGTGCCAGCAGTGAAAGTCAGCGGGGCCAGGAGTTCTTC. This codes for CASSESQRGQEFF.

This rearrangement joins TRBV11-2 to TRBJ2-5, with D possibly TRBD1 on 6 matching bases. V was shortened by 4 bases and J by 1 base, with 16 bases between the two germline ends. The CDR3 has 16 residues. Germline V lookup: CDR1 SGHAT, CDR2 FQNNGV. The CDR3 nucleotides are TGTGCCAGCAGCTCCCGCCAGGGACAAGCCCAAGAGACCCAGTACTTC. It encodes CASSSRQGQAQETQYF.

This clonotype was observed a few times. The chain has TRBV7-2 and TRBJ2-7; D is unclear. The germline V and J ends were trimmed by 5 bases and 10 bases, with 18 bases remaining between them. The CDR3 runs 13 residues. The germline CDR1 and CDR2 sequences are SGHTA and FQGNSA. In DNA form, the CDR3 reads TGTGCCAGCAGCCCCGTCTCCGGTGGCCACCAGTACTTC. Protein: CASSPVSGGHQYF.

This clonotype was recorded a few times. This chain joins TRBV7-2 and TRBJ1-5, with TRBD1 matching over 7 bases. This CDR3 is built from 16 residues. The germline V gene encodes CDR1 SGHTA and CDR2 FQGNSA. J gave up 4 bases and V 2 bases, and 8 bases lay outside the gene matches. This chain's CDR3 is CASSLYTSGGNQPQHF. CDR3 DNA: TGTGCCAGCAGCTTATATACATCAGGGGGTAATCAGCCCCAGCATTTT.

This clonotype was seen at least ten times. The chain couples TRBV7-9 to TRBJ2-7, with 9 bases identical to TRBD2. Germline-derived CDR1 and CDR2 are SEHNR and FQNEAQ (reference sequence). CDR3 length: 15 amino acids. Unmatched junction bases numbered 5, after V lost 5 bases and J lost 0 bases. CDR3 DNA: TGTGCCAGCAGCCATGGACTAGCGAACTCCTACGAGCAGTACTTC. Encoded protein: CASSHGLANSYEQYF.

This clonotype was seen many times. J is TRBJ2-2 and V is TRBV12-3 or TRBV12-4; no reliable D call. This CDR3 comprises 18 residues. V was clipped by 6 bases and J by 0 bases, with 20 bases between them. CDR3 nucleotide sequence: TGTGCCAGCAGCCGCGAAAAGGTAGTTCCCGCGAACACCGGGGAGCTGTTTTTT. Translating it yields CASSREKVVPANTGELFF.

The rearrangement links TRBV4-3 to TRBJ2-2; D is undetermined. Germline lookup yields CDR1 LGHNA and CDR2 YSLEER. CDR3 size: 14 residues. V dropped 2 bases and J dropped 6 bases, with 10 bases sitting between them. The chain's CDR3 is CASSQSWLPGELFF. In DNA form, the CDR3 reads TGCGCCAGCAGCCAATCGTGGCTGCCCGGGGAGCTGTTTTTT.

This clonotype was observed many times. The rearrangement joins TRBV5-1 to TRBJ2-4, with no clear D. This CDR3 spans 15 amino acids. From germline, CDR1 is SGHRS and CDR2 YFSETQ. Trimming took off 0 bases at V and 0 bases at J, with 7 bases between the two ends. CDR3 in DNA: TGCGCCAGCAGCTTGGCCGGAGTAGCCAAAAACATTCAGTACTTC. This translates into CASSLAGVAKNIQYF.

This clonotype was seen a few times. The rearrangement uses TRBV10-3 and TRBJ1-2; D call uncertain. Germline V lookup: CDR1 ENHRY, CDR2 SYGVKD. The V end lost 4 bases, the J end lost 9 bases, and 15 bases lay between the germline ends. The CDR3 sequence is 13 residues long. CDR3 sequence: CAISAGRERSYTF. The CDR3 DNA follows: TGTGCCATCAGTGCTGGCCGGGAGAGGAGCTACACCTTC.

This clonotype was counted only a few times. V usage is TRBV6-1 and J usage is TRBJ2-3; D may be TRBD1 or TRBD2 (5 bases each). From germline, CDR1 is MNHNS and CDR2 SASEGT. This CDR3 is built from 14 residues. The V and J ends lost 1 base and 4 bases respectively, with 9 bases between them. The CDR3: CASSEGGWSDTQYF. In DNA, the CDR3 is TGTGCCAGCAGTGAAGGGGGGTGGTCAGATACGCAGTATTTT.

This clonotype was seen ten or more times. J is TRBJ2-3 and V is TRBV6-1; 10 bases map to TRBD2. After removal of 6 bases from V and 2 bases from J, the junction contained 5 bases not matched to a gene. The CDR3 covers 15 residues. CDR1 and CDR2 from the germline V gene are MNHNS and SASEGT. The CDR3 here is CASSDGLAVTDTQYF. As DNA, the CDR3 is TGTGCCAGCAGCGACGGACTAGCGGTCACAGATACGCAGTATTTT.